A single sample is the source of the 22 T cell receptor beta chains below, sequenced in a study of shared clonotypes between healthy human individuals. Naive CD8 cells, CD45RO-negative and positively selected for CCR7, excluded terminally differentiated effector memory CD45RA+ cells. Assay used: immunoSEQ multiplex PCR; TCRdb lists only in-frame clones, some missing. The data contain about 590,000 clones, around 95% of them singletons. Material for sequencing was naive CD8+ T cells sorted from blood. These receptors originate from a young woman in good health.

This clone was found once. V is TRBV7-9 and J is TRBJ2-3; possibly TRBD1 for D (6 bases). V was cut by 3 bases and J by 0 bases, with 10 bases left in between. Germline values: CDR1 SEHNR, CDR2 FQNEAQ (reference sequence). This CDR3 has 15 amino acids. The CDR3 nucleotides are TGTGCCAGCAGCTTGGACAGTTCTAGCACAGATACGCAGTATTTT. As protein: CASSLDSSSTDTQYF.

The chain is built from TRBV28 and TRBJ2-3, with 9 bases identical to TRBD2. The CDR3 runs to 20 residues. Germline assignment: CDR1 MDHEN and CDR2 SYDVKM. The J segment lost 2 bases and the V segment lost 5 bases, leaving 20 bases of the junction unmatched. In DNA, the CDR3 is TGTGCCAGCAGTCCTTTCGGTGTTAGCGGGAGAAGGGCCGACACAGATACGCAGTATTTT. This gives the protein CASSPFGVSGRRADTDTQYF.

CDR3 DNA sequence: TGTGCCAGCAGCGTCGGTTGGGGCAATGAAAAACTGTTTTTT. This codes for CASSVGWGNEKLFF. The gene calls are TRBV9 and TRBJ1-4, with TRBD1 as a possible D gene (5 bases). The CDR3 sequence is 14 residues long. The germline CDR1 and CDR2 sequences are SGDLS and YYNGEE. Trimming took 2 bases from V and 5 from J, leaving 10 bases between them.

The rearrangement uses TRBV28 and TRBJ2-5; possible D gene TRBD1, 5 bases. This CDR3 region has 12 residues. Trimming cost V 6 bases and J 5 bases, with 10 bases left between them. The V gene's germline CDR1 is MDHEN and CDR2 SYDVKM. DNA of the CDR3: TGTGCCAGCAGCCTACAGGTTGAGACCCAGTACTTC. It specifies CASSLQVETQYF.

The chain uses TRBV14 and TRBJ2-5, with D hard to call. Trimming pared 5 bases from V and 1 base from J, leaving 11 bases between. The CDR3 runs 14 residues. Germline V lookup: CDR1 SGHDN, CDR2 FVKESK. CDR3 region: CASSFRWGQETQYF. DNA of the CDR3: TGTGCCAGCAGCTTCCGGTGGGGCCAAGAGACCCAGTACTTC.

CDR3 residues: CASSTRTGSGKSYEQYF. In DNA, the CDR3 is TGCGCCAGCAGCACGCGGACAGGGAGCGGAAAAAGCTACGAGCAGTACTTC. V is TRBV5-1 and J is TRBJ2-5; 8 bases match TRBD1. Matching the DNA end better, TRBJ2-7 makes the J call doubtful. The CDR3 has 17 amino acids. Germline V gene data show CDR1 as SGHRS and CDR2 as YFSETQ.

This CDR3 reads CASSVQSTGWGTGELFF. The CDR3, as DNA: TGCGCCAGCAGTGTCCAATCGACAGGGTGGGGCACCGGGGAGCTGTTTTTT. The chain is built from TRBV10-2 and TRBJ2-2, with 7 bases aligning to TRBD1. CDR1 is WSHSY, CDR2 SAAADI, per germline. The CDR3 loop spans 17 amino acids. The V segment lost 4 bases and the J segment 4 bases; nucleotides outside the gene matches: 12.

This sequence joins TRBV5-6 and TRBJ2-7; D is uncertain. The V end lost 0 bases, the J end lost 1 base, and 5 bases lay between the germline ends. The germline CDR1 and CDR2 sequences are SGHDT and YYEEEE. This CDR3 region has 13 residues. CDR3 sequence reads: CASSLVRSYEQYF. The CDR3 DNA reads TGTGCCAGCAGCTTGGTTAGGTCCTACGAGCAGTACTTC.

The chain recombines TRBV10-1 with TRBJ2-7, with 8 bases lining up with TRBD1. The CDR3 totals 17 residues. V was pared by 0 bases and J by 5 bases, with 12 bases of the junction left unmatched. CDR1 WNHNN and CDR2 SYGVQD come from the germline V gene (reference sequence). CDR3 sequence: CASSESSLWGTGHEQYF. The CDR3 DNA follows: TGCGCCAGCAGTGAGTCGAGCTTATGGGGGACAGGACACGAGCAGTACTTC.

The rearrangement joins TRBV28 to TRBJ2-3; D gene ambiguous. The germline V and J ends were trimmed by 5 bases and 3 bases, with 15 bases remaining between them. Per the germline V gene, CDR1 is MDHEN and CDR2 is SYDVKM. This CDR3 comprises 15 residues. The CDR3 here is CASSKLGWATDTQYF. The CDR3 coding sequence is TGTGCCAGCAGTAAACTGGGGTGGGCTACAGATACGCAGTATTTT.

The count of this clone is one. The rearrangement uses TRBV6-6 and TRBJ2-7, with D possibly called TRBD1 or TRBD2 (5 bases each). V shed 0 bases and J shed 6 bases, with 12 bases lying between them. Germline lookup yields CDR1 MNHNY and CDR2 SVGAGI (reference sequence). The CDR3 is made up of 14 amino acids. CDR3 sequence reads: CASSYSGAEGEQYF. The CDR3 coding sequence is TGTGCCAGCAGTTACTCAGGGGCCGAGGGCGAGCAGTACTTC.

The chain combines TRBV28 with TRBJ1-5, with D unresolved. Trimming stripped 3 bases from V and 3 bases from J, with 6 bases between. The CDR3 length is 13 residues. Germline V lookup: CDR1 MDHEN, CDR2 SYDVKM. CDR3 loop: CASSLLANQPQHF. CDR3 bases: TGTGCCAGCAGTTTGCTAGCCAATCAGCCCCAGCATTTT.

This chain links TRBV19 with TRBJ2-3; D is undetermined. This CDR3 contains 16 residues. Between the trimmed V and J ends, which lost 1 base and 0 bases, there was a span of 11 bases. Germline lookup yields CDR1 LNHDA and CDR2 SQIVND (reference sequence). In DNA, the CDR3 is TGTGCCAGTAGTATAGGAGCTAGTAATAGCACAGATACGCAGTATTTT. This sequence encodes CASSIGASNSTDTQYF. Combining the CDR3 with reference TRBV19 and TRBJ2-3 gives the whole variable domain DGGITQSPKYLFRKEGQNVTLSCEQNLNHDAMYWYRQDPGQGLRLIYYSQIVNDFQKGDIAEGYSVSREKKESFPLTVTSAQKNPTAFYLCASSIGASNSTDTQYFGPGTRLTVL.

The rearrangement links TRBV19 to TRBJ2-7; TRBD2 agrees at 7 bases. The junction had 6 bases not matched to a gene; V was cut back by 3 bases and J by 4 bases. CDR3 length: 14 amino acids. From germline, CDR1 is LNHDA and CDR2 SQIVND (reference sequence). The CDR3 DNA reads TGTGCCAGTAGTATCTCAGCGGGACCGTACGAGCAGTACTTC. This codes for CASSISAGPYEQYF.

V is TRBV28 and J is TRBJ2-3; TRBD2 agrees at 8 bases. The germline V gene encodes CDR1 MDHEN and CDR2 SYDVKM. This CDR3 is built from 15 residues. The ends lost 8 bases at V and 2 bases at J; junction bases unmatched: 9. CDR3 region: CASSALAGPTDTQYF. The CDR3 DNA reads TGTGCCAGCTCGGCGTTAGCGGGACCCACAGATACGCAGTATTTT.

This sequence joins TRBV7-8 and TRBJ1-3; 9 bases align to TRBD1. V was pared by 0 bases and J by 2 bases, with 2 bases of the junction left unmatched. The CDR3 is 16 amino acids. Germline V lookup: CDR1 SGHVS, CDR2 FQNEAQ. CDR3 amino acids: CASSLARDRAGNTIYF. The CDR3, as DNA: TGTGCCAGCAGCTTAGCGAGGGACAGGGCTGGAAACACCATATATTTT.

The chain has TRBV6-4 and TRBJ2-1; the match to TRBD1 covers 10 bases. CDR1 is MRHNA and CDR2 is SNTAGT in the germline V gene. CDR3 length: 15 amino acids. Trimming at V came to 6 bases and at J to 8 bases, leaving 10 bases not matched to a gene. This CDR3 reads CASRDPGQGWDEQFF. The CDR3 nucleotides read TGTGCCAGCAGAGATCCGGGACAGGGGTGGGATGAGCAGTTCTTC.

In this sample, this clone turned up once. This sequence joins TRBV5-4 and TRBJ1-3; tentative D call: TRBD1 (5 bases). V shed 4 bases and J shed 3 bases, with 14 bases lying between them. In germline, CDR1 is SGHNT, CDR2 YYREEE (reference sequence). The CDR3 is 15 residues long. CDR3: CASSPGVGRGNTIYF. The CDR3 DNA reads as TGTGCCAGCAGCCCGGGGGTAGGCCGTGGAAACACCATATATTTT.

This chain joins TRBV5-8 and TRBJ1-4; D might be TRBD1 (5 bases). The length of the CDR3 is 14 residues. Germline CDR1 is SGHTS and CDR2 is YDEGEE. V lost 7 bases to trimming and J lost 4 bases, with 14 bases between them. The CDR3 DNA follows: TGTGCCAGCCAGGGAACTGACGTTAATGAAAAACTGTTTTTT. Translating it yields CASQGTDVNEKLFF.

The chain has TRBV15 and TRBJ1-2; the match to TRBD1 covers 7 bases. Unmatched junction bases numbered 11, after V lost 0 bases and J lost 7 bases. Germline lookup yields CDR1 LNHNV and CDR2 YYDKDF (reference sequence). The CDR3 length is 16 residues. The CDR3 sequence: CATSRDGDRVKSGYTF. For the CDR3, the DNA is TGTGCCACCAGCAGAGATGGCGACAGGGTCAAATCTGGCTACACCTTC.

For this clone: A read error may produce the germline difference seen at one junction end. The chain links TRBV9 to TRBJ2-5; TRBD1 or TRBD2 may be the D gene (5 bases each). From germline, CDR1 is SGDLS and CDR2 YYNGEE. This CDR3 is built from 12 residues. The DNA of the CDR3 is TGTGCCAGCAGCGTAGCTACAGGACTCCCTCACTTC. As protein: CASSVATGLPHF.

The chain links TRBV11-2 to TRBJ2-1; TRBD2 aligns across 10 bases. Trimming at V came to 6 bases and at J to 8 bases, leaving 7 bases not matched to a gene. The CDR3 is made up of 14 amino acids. Looked up from germline, CDR1 is SGHAT and CDR2 is FQNNGV. CDR3 loop: CASRVAGGPYEQFF. The DNA for the CDR3 is TGTGCCAGCAGAGTAGCGGGAGGACCCTATGAGCAGTTCTTC.